The present TCR beta chain was sequenced within a study of T cell changes during pregnancy in multiple sclerosis. TCRdb's table, derived via immunoSEQ multiplex PCR, lists solely in-frame clones and lacks some. The sample shows 25,000 to 35,000 clones, 80% to 90% of them seen only once. The sample was CD8+ T cells from peripheral blood mononuclear cells, taken in the second trimester of pregnancy. The source of this sequence is a female donor with multiple sclerosis, enrolled in a pregnancy study.

The CDR3 sequence is CASNPRTGEKLFF. In DNA form, the CDR3 reads TGTGCCAGTAACCCCAGGACAGGGGAAAAACTGTTTTTT. This chain joins TRBV19 and TRBJ1-4; 8 positions agree with TRBD1. V was clipped by 7 bases and J by 8 bases; unmatched bases: 6. Germline loops: CDR1 LNHDA, CDR2 SQIVND (reference sequence). The CDR3 spans 13 residues.